A single sample is the source of the 26 T cell receptor beta chains below, sequenced in a study of shared clonotypes between healthy human individuals. Method: immunoSEQ multiplex PCR; TCRdb's copy keeps in-frame clones and lacks some. Among about 960,000 clones listed, roughly 72% were seen once. The sample consisted of memory CD4+ T cells sorted from blood. Sample subset: CD45RA-negative fraction. These TCRs come from a man between 18 and 35 years old in good health.

V gene TRBV28 combines with J gene TRBJ1-1, with TRBD1 identical over 7 bases. CDR1 and CDR2 from the germline V gene are MDHEN and SYDVKM. The CDR3 extends over 15 amino acids. The ends lost 3 bases at V and 5 bases at J; junction bases unmatched: 9. The CDR3 DNA follows: TGTGCCAGCAGTTTCCCGACAGGGAGGCGTACTGAAGCTTTCTTT. Its translation is CASSFPTGRRTEAFF.

The chain joins TRBV9 to TRBJ2-5; 7 bases are a match to TRBD2. Per germline, CDR1 SGDLS and CDR2 YYNGEE. The CDR3 spans 12 residues. V shed 10 bases and J 1 base; nucleotides not matched to a gene: 4. The CDR3 region is CARRGSQETQYF. The CDR3 DNA sequence: TGTGCCCGTCGCGGGAGCCAAGAGACCCAGTACTTC. Based on the CDR3 plus reference TRBV9 and TRBJ2-5, the full variable domain is DSGVTQTPKHLITATGQRVTLRCSPRSGDLSVYWYQQSLDQGLQFLIQYYNGEERAKGNILERFSAQQFPDLHSELNLSSLELGDSALYFCARRGSQETQYFGPGTRLLVL.

This clone was seen only a few times. V usage is TRBV7-2 and J usage is TRBJ2-1, with D possibly matching TRBD2 (5 bases). The CDR3 is 12 residues long. V was shortened by 1 base and J by 12 bases, with 10 bases between the two germline ends. Germline values: CDR1 SGHTA, CDR2 FQGNSA. The DNA of the CDR3 is TGTGCCAGCAGCTTAGTCGACTACGGGCAGTTCTTC. The encoded protein is CASSLVDYGQFF.

This chain links TRBV6-1 with TRBJ2-7; 9 nucleotides agree with TRBD2. The CDR3 is 16 amino acids. From germline, CDR1 is MNHNS and CDR2 SASEGT. Trimming removed 2 bases from V and 4 bases from J; junction bases left unmatched: 9. The CDR3 region is CASSEIAAAGGYEQYF. The DNA of the CDR3 is TGTGCCAGCAGTGAAATTGCTGCGGCGGGGGGGTACGAGCAGTACTTC.

The J gene is TRBJ1-6, the V gene TRBV14; possibly TRBD1 for D (5 bases). V was pared by 4 bases and J by 7 bases, with 11 bases between. The CDR3 consists of 14 residues. In germline, CDR1 is SGHDN, CDR2 FVKESK. The CDR3 sequence is CASSRVEGNSPLHF. The DNA of the CDR3 is TGTGCCAGCAGCCGGGTCGAGGGGAATTCACCCCTCCACTTT. The variable domain in full, completed from reference TRBV14 and TRBJ1-6, reads EAGVTQFPSHSVIEKGQTVTLRCDPISGHDNLYWYRRVMGKEIKFLLHFVKESKQDESGMPNNRFLAERTGGTYSTLKVQPAELEDSGVYFCASSRVEGNSPLHFGNGTRLTVT.

The gene calls are TRBV29-1 and TRBJ1-2; unclear D gene. Germline values: CDR1 SQVTM, CDR2 ANQGSEA. The CDR3 consists of 12 residues. V shed 5 bases and J shed 7 bases, with 14 bases lying between them. The CDR3 is CSVRDSRLGYTF. The CDR3 DNA reads as TGCAGCGTTCGCGACTCCCGACTTGGCTACACCTTC.

This clone has a single count. V is TRBV5-4 and J is TRBJ2-2; 11 positions agree with TRBD1. Germline loops: CDR1 SGHNT, CDR2 YYREEE (reference sequence). The CDR3 has 15 amino acids. Trimming cost V 5 bases and J 4 bases; bases outside gene matches: 4. The CDR3 DNA reads TGTGCCAGCAGTTGGGACAGGGGGGTCACCGGGGAGCTGTTTTTT. Its protein is CASSWDRGVTGELFF.

The V call is TRBV7-8, the J call TRBJ1-6, with 9 positions matching TRBD1. With V trimmed by 2 bases and J by 10 bases, 9 bases remained unmatched. The CDR3 contains 16 residues. The germline CDR1 and CDR2 sequences are SGHVS and FQNEAQ. CDR3 nucleotides: TGTGCCAGCAGCTTACGGGACAGGGTATTATTGTCACCCCTCCACTTT. This encodes CASSLRDRVLLSPLHF.

This chain connects TRBV15 to TRBJ1-6; D perhaps matches TRBD1 (5 bases). There are 15 residues in the CDR3. The germline gives CDR1 LNHNV, CDR2 YYDKDF (reference sequence). Trimming pared 5 bases from V and 10 bases from J, leaving 18 bases between. The CDR3 spells CATSVSPGQGSPLHF. As DNA, the CDR3 is TGTGCCACCAGCGTCTCCCCGGGGCAGGGATCACCCCTCCACTTT.

CDR3 loop: CASSYRGDPGETQYF. As DNA, the CDR3 is TGTGCCAGCAGTTACCGTGGGGACCCGGGGGAGACCCAGTACTTC. This chain joins TRBV6-6 and TRBJ2-5; D tentatively fits TRBD1 or TRBD2 (5 bases each). The CDR3 contains 15 residues. The germline gives CDR1 MNHNY, CDR2 SVGAGI (reference sequence). V dropped 2 bases and J dropped 5 bases, with 15 bases sitting between them.

V usage is TRBV2 and J usage is TRBJ1-2; tentative D call: TRBD1 (6 bases). The V and J ends lost 5 bases and 8 bases respectively, with 12 bases between them. Looked up from germline, CDR1 is SNHLY and CDR2 is FYNNEI. This CDR3 is 12 amino acids long. The CDR3 DNA follows: TGTGCCAGCAGTTCCACAGGGATGGGCTACACCTTC. Translating gives CASSSTGMGYTF.

The chain combines TRBV19 with TRBJ2-2; D is possibly TRBD1 or TRBD2 (6 bases each). This CDR3 has 14 residues. V was shortened by 5 bases and J by 4 bases, with 11 bases between the two germline ends. Germline CDR1 is LNHDA and CDR2 is SQIVND (reference sequence). The CDR3 bases are TGTGCCAGTAGTGCGGGACAAGTCACCGGGGAGCTGTTTTTT. Its translation is CASSAGQVTGELFF.

The rearrangement uses TRBV9 and TRBJ1-1, with unresolved D. The CDR3 has 13 amino acids. Germline V lookup: CDR1 SGDLS, CDR2 YYNGEE. Trimming took 0 bases from V and 9 from J, leaving 12 bases between them. The CDR3 sequence: CASSVGGGRQAFF. The DNA of the CDR3 is TGTGCCAGCAGCGTAGGTGGTGGGAGGCAAGCTTTCTTT.

This clone was found a few times. V is TRBV30 and J is TRBJ1-1; D remains unclear. The CDR3 is made up of 15 amino acids. Germline V CDR1 and CDR2: GTSNPN, SVGIG (reference sequence). V shed 4 bases and J shed 0 bases, with 15 bases lying between them. In DNA form, the CDR3 reads TGTGCCTGGACCGGGAGGCTCAAGGTGAACACTGAAGCTTTCTTT. This translates into CAWTGRLKVNTEAFF.

This clone was recorded only once. Other DNA sequences within the sample encode an identical CDR3. The chain links TRBV7-2 to TRBJ2-7, with D tentatively TRBD1 or TRBD2 (6 bases each). There are 12 residues in the CDR3. The V gene lost 1 base and the J gene lost 7 bases, with 8 bases spanning the gap. Germline CDR1 and CDR2: SGHTA and FQGNSA. The CDR3 sequence: CASSLGGGEQYF. CDR3 nucleotides: TGTGCCAGCAGCTTAGGAGGGGGGGAGCAGTACTTC.

The sample holds a few counts of this clone. The chain uses TRBV19 and TRBJ1-2; D remains unclear. The V gene's germline CDR1 is LNHDA and CDR2 SQIVND (reference sequence). Trimming removed 2 bases at V and 3 bases at J, with 10 bases between. The CDR3 runs 14 residues. CDR3 DNA: TGTGCCAGTAGTATAAGGCTTTCGGACTATGGCTACACCTTC. Translating it yields CASSIRLSDYGYTF.

The chain employs TRBV7-2 and TRBJ2-2; D perhaps matches TRBD1 (7 bases). The CDR3 sequence is 15 residues long. V lost 7 bases, J lost 6 bases, and 18 bases lay in between. Germline V gives CDR1 SGHTA, CDR2 FQGNSA. CDR3 in DNA: TGTGCCAGCATCAGGGGGGTGGGTAACCCCGGGGAGCTGTTTTTT. It specifies CASIRGVGNPGELFF.

The chain has TRBV30 and TRBJ1-4; 7 positions agree with TRBD1. The CDR3 loop spans 15 amino acids. Germline V lookup: CDR1 GTSNPN, CDR2 SVGIG (reference sequence). Trimming took 1 base from V and 6 from J; bases not matched to a gene: 8. CDR3 DNA: TGTGCCTGGAGTGGGGGAACAGGGGAGTATGAAAAACTGTTTTTT. It encodes CAWSGGTGEYEKLFF.

The chain couples TRBV29-1 to TRBJ1-3; 9 positions match TRBD1. CDR1 is SQVTM and CDR2 is ANQGSEA in the germline V gene. V shed 4 bases, J shed 3 bases, and the junction held 4 bases outside the gene matches. The CDR3 runs to 14 residues. CDR3 sequence (DNA): TGCAGCGTTGTGACAGGGGGAATTGGAAACACCATATATTTT. This gives the protein CSVVTGGIGNTIYF.

The gene calls are TRBV6-1 and TRBJ2-1, with D perhaps TRBD2 (5 bases). CDR1 and CDR2 (germline): MNHNS, SASEGT. The CDR3 totals 15 residues. V dropped 8 bases and J dropped 3 bases, with 17 bases sitting between them. The CDR3 sequence is CASLRGAEIYNEQFF. The CDR3 DNA is TGTGCCAGCCTCCGGGGAGCGGAGATCTACAATGAGCAGTTCTTC.

The chain links TRBV9 to TRBJ2-1; D not certain. Between the trimmed V and J ends, which lost 0 bases and 3 bases, there was a span of 10 bases. The CDR3 is 15 amino acids. CDR1 and CDR2 from the germline V gene are SGDLS and YYNGEE. The CDR3 DNA reads TGTGCCAGCAGCGTAGCGAGCGAAATCTACAATGAGCAGTTCTTC. This codes for CASSVASEIYNEQFF.

This rearrangement joins TRBV6-5 to TRBJ2-5; 10 positions agree with TRBD2. The germline gives CDR1 MNHEY, CDR2 SVGAGI. J was trimmed by 7 bases and V by 4 bases; bases with no gene match: 9. The CDR3 covers 15 residues. This CDR3 reads CASSSSGGAFVTQYF. The CDR3 DNA follows: TGTGCCAGCAGTTCAAGCGGGGGGGCATTTGTGACCCAGTACTTC.

The rearrangement links TRBV9 to TRBJ2-7; 10 positions match TRBD2. Trimming at V came to 1 base and at J to 6 bases, leaving 4 bases not matched to a gene. This CDR3 spans 14 amino acids. Germline-derived CDR1 and CDR2 are SGDLS and YYNGEE. CDR3 amino acids: CASSVSAGGGEQYF. The CDR3 DNA reads as TGTGCCAGCAGCGTATCAGCGGGAGGGGGCGAGCAGTACTTC.

Worth noting for this clone: Other DNA variants within this sample encode the same CDR3. This chain uses TRBV11-2 with TRBJ1-1; maybe TRBD1 (5 bases). Between the trimmed V and J ends, which lost 1 base and 2 bases, there was a span of 8 bases. The CDR3 loop spans 14 amino acids. Germline assignment: CDR1 SGHAT and CDR2 FQNNGV. Written as DNA, the CDR3 is TGTGCCAGCAGCTTAGGGCAGGGAAACACTGAAGCTTTCTTT. Residues: CASSLGQGNTEAFF. The entire variable domain, with the rest obtained from reference TRBV11-2 and TRBJ1-1, is as follows: EAGVAQSPRYKIIEKRQSVAFWCNPISGHATLYWYQQILGQGPKLLIQFQNNGVVDDSQLPKDRFSAERLKGVDSTLKIQPAKLEDSAVYLCASSLGQGNTEAFFGQGTRLTVV.

The CDR3 reads CARPRVPSVRGVSTDTQYF. CDR3 nucleotide sequence: TGTGCCAGACCTAGAGTTCCGTCCGTTCGGGGGGTTAGCACAGATACGCAGTATTTT. The J gene is TRBJ2-3, the V gene TRBV11-2, with 7 bases matching TRBD2. The CDR3 spans 19 residues. Germline CDR1 is SGHAT and CDR2 is FQNNGV. Trimming cost V 9 bases and J 0 bases; bases outside gene matches: 21.

The gene calls are TRBV30 and TRBJ1-6; no clear D gene. V lost 2 bases and J 8 bases, leaving 22 bases between the germline ends. Germline V gene sequence: CDR1 GTSNPN, CDR2 SVGIG (reference sequence). The CDR3 has 17 amino acids. The CDR3 sequence: CAWSRVPRYGLHSPLHF. The CDR3 DNA is TGTGCCTGGAGTAGAGTCCCACGTTACGGACTACATTCACCCCTCCACTTT. Based on the CDR3 plus reference TRBV30 and TRBJ1-6, the full variable domain is SQTIHQWPATLVQPVGSPLSLECTVEGTSNPNLYWYRQAAGRGLQLLFYSVGIGQISSEVPQNLSASRPQDRQFILSSKKLLLSDSGFYLCAWSRVPRYGLHSPLHFGNGTRLTVT.